These 18 T cell receptor beta chains were sequenced from one sample in a study of blood T cell repertoires in COVID-19. Libraries were prepared by immunoSEQ multiplex PCR; TCRdb keeps only in-frame clonotypes and omits some of them. The top ten clones hold 1% of a sample with around 300,000 clones, nearly 90% of them seen once. Sequencing was done on a sample of PBMCs or T cells enriched from blood (not recorded which). The origin of the receptors is a woman in her 30s who had recovered from COVID-19.

This rearrangement joins TRBV30 to TRBJ1-5; the D gene is possibly TRBD1 (5 bases). Between the trimmed V and J ends, which lost 3 bases and 2 bases, there was a span of 11 bases. The CDR3 is 14 amino acids. Germline assignment: CDR1 GTSNPN and CDR2 SVGIG (reference sequence). CDR3 region: CAWRRGEGNQPQHF. CDR3 nucleotide sequence: TGTGCCTGGAGGCGGGGCGAGGGCAATCAGCCCCAGCATTTT.

The rearrangement uses TRBV2 and TRBJ2-2; 12 bases match TRBD1. J lost 5 bases, V lost 7 bases, and 8 bases had no gene match. The CDR3 is made up of 16 amino acids. Germline V gene lookup returns CDR1 SNHLY and CDR2 FYNNEI. CDR3 region: CASIWGQGASTGELFF. CDR3 coding DNA: TGTGCCAGCATTTGGGGACAGGGGGCTTCGACCGGGGAGCTGTTTTTT. The whole variable domain, filled in from reference TRBV2 and TRBJ2-2, reads EPEVTQTPSHQVTQMGQEVILRCVPISNHLYFYWYRQILGQKVEFLVSFYNNEISEKSEIFDDQFSVERPDGSNFTLKIRSTKLEDSAMYFCASIWGQGASTGELFFGEGSRLTVL.

The chain joins TRBV9 to TRBJ2-3; TRBD2 might be the D (5 bases). Trimming took off 3 bases at V and 4 bases at J, with 18 bases between the two ends. This CDR3 region has 16 residues. Germline V gives CDR1 SGDLS, CDR2 YYNGEE. The CDR3 spells CASSAIRSGWPDTQYF. CDR3 in DNA: TGTGCCAGCAGCGCCATCAGGTCGGGGTGGCCAGATACGCAGTATTTT.

The genes are TRBV7-9 and TRBJ2-1; 11 bases align to TRBD2. This CDR3 has 15 residues. Germline CDR1 reads SEHNR; CDR2 reads FQNEAQ (reference sequence). V trimming: 7 bases; J trimming: 4 bases; junction bases outside the gene matches: 6. As DNA, the CDR3 is TGTGCCAGCACTTTATCTAGCGGGGGGTACAATGAGCAGTTCTTC. It translates to CASTLSSGGYNEQFF.

The V call is TRBV19, the J call TRBJ1-2; D is perhaps TRBD1 (6 bases). The germline CDR1 and CDR2 sequences are LNHDA and SQIVND (reference sequence). The CDR3 has 15 amino acids. V dropped 1 base and J dropped 7 bases, with 16 bases sitting between them. DNA of the CDR3: TGTGCCAGTAGTATAGTGGGAACCCAGGGGTCTGGCTACACCTTC. Its translation: CASSIVGTQGSGYTF.

The chain carries TRBV5-1 and TRBJ2-1; 12 bases agree with TRBD2. Germline CDR1 SGHRS, CDR2 YFSETQ. The CDR3 sequence is 16 residues long. V gave up 4 bases and J gave up 8 bases; unmatched junction bases: 10. Written as DNA, the CDR3 is TGCGCCAGCAGCGAGCTAGCGGGGGGGAGGTTCGATGAGCAGTTCTTC. This codes for CASSELAGGRFDEQFF.

The chain employs TRBV7-3 and TRBJ2-1; D is unresolved. The CDR3 length is 12 residues. The germline gives CDR1 SGHTA, CDR2 FQGTGA. With 3 bases removed from V and 10 bases from J, the gap between germline ends came to 10 bases. The chain's CDR3 is CASSFSTSEQFF. The CDR3 DNA sequence: TGTGCCAGCAGCTTTAGTACGTCCGAGCAGTTCTTC.

The rearrangement uses TRBV5-4 and TRBJ1-2; 7 bases map to TRBD1. V trimming: 3 bases; J trimming: 2 bases; junction bases outside the gene matches: 7. Germline V gene sequence: CDR1 SGHNT, CDR2 YYREEE (reference sequence). The CDR3 has 15 residues. The CDR3 region is CASSSNGQANYGYTF. The CDR3, as DNA: TGTGCCAGCAGCTCGAACGGACAGGCCAACTATGGCTACACCTTC.

This chain connects TRBV27 to TRBJ1-4; possible D gene TRBD1, 5 bases. V was trimmed by 4 bases and J by 4 bases, leaving 10 bases between them. The V gene's germline CDR1 is MNHEY and CDR2 SMNVEV (reference sequence). There are 14 residues in the CDR3. The CDR3 spells CASSSDSFNEKLFF. Here the CDR3 DNA reads TGTGCCAGCAGTTCAGACAGCTTTAATGAAAAACTGTTTTTT.

This sequence joins TRBV5-4 and TRBJ1-6; D is possibly TRBD1 (5 bases). The CDR3 is 16 residues long. Deletions cut 4 bases from V and 7 bases from J, with 18 bases between. Germline-derived CDR1 and CDR2 are SGHNT and YYREEE (reference sequence). CDR3 bases: TGTGCCAGCAGCAATGAAGCGGGACTTATCAATTCACCCCTCCACTTT. It encodes CASSNEAGLINSPLHF.

The chain is built from TRBV6-5 and TRBJ2-2; 7 bases line up with TRBD2. Per germline, CDR1 MNHEY and CDR2 SVGAGI. The CDR3 consists of 14 residues. Trimming took 6 bases from V and 6 from J; bases not matched to a gene: 7. CDR3 protein: CASRGGYSAGELFF. The CDR3 bases are TGTGCCAGCAGGGGAGGGTATTCGGCCGGGGAGCTGTTTTTT.

This clone was seen a few times. The chain links TRBV10-3 to TRBJ1-1, with 7 bases aligning to TRBD1. V shed 3 bases and J 3 bases; nucleotides not matched to a gene: 4. The CDR3 has 14 amino acids. Germline CDR1 ENHRY, CDR2 SYGVKD. The chain's CDR3 is CAISELGTDTEAFF. For the CDR3, the DNA is TGTGCCATCAGTGAACTTGGGACAGACACTGAAGCTTTCTTT.

V gene TRBV18 combines with J gene TRBJ1-3, with 7 bases matching TRBD1. From germline, CDR1 is KGHSH and CDR2 LQKENI. The ends lost 2 bases at V and 0 bases at J; junction bases unmatched: 7. The CDR3 consists of 17 residues. This CDR3 reads CASSPMAGGISGNTIYF. The CDR3 nucleotides are TGTGCCAGCTCACCAATGGCAGGGGGTATCTCTGGAAACACCATATATTTT.

This clone was seen a few times. V gene TRBV10-3 combines with J gene TRBJ1-2, with TRBD1 matching 8 bases. The CDR3 consists of 16 residues. The germline gives CDR1 ENHRY, CDR2 SYGVKD. V shed 8 bases and J 4 bases; nucleotides not matched to a gene: 15. The CDR3 nucleotides are TGTGCCATCTATCGAGCCCTAGGACAGGGAAGCTATGGCTACACCTTC. This codes for CAIYRALGQGSYGYTF.

V and J are TRBV25-1 and TRBJ2-5; 7 bases map to TRBD2. The CDR3 totals 15 residues. From germline, CDR1 is MGHDK and CDR2 SYGVNS. Trimming took 2 bases from V and 5 from J; bases not matched to a gene: 8. The CDR3 DNA follows: TGTGCCAGCAGTGAACCGGCGGGAGCTTATGAGACCCAGTACTTC. It specifies CASSEPAGAYETQYF.

V gene TRBV27 combines with J gene TRBJ1-6; D possibly corresponds to TRBD1 (6 bases). Looked up from germline, CDR1 is MNHEY and CDR2 is SMNVEV (reference sequence). This CDR3 spans 15 amino acids. Trimming cost V 8 bases and J 1 base, with 12 bases left between them. CDR3 residues: CASRGGASYNSPLHF. The DNA of the CDR3 is TGTGCCAGCCGAGGGGGGGCGTCCTATAATTCACCCCTCCACTTT.

This clone was seen a few times. The sample holds other DNA sequences that translate to the same CDR3. The V and J genes are TRBV7-8 and TRBJ1-1; D perhaps matches TRBD1 (6 bases). The V and J ends lost 3 bases and 1 base respectively, with 9 bases between them. Germline loops: CDR1 SGHVS, CDR2 FQNEAQ. CDR3 length equals 14 residues. The CDR3 loop is CASSFRGRNTEAFF. Written as DNA, the CDR3 is TGTGCCAGCAGCTTCAGGGGTAGGAACACTGAAGCTTTCTTT.

About this clone itself: Other DNA sequences in this sample translate to the same CDR3. The chain carries TRBV18 and TRBJ1-4; D is perhaps TRBD1 (5 bases). Germline V gene data show CDR1 as KGHSH and CDR2 as LQKENI. The CDR3 covers 15 residues. V gave up 2 bases and J gave up 5 bases, with 12 bases separating them. The CDR3 nucleotides read TGTGCCAGCTCACCATTGGGACGGGGGAATGAAAAACTGTTTTTT. Amino acid sequence: CASSPLGRGNEKLFF. The full variable domain, rest sourced from reference TRBV18 and TRBJ1-4, is NAGVMQNPRHLVRRRGQEARLRCSPMKGHSHVYWYRQLPEEGLKFMVYLQKENIIDESGMPKERFSAEFPKEGPSILRIQQVVRGDSAAYFCASSPLGRGNEKLFFGSGTQLSVL.